The T cell receptor (beta chain) described here comes from a study of CD4 T cells in relation to SARS-CoV-2 and coronaviruses. TCRdb's table, derived via immunoSEQ multiplex PCR, lists solely in-frame clones and lacks some. Of 25,000 or so clones in the sample, around 67% were seen once. On this clone: Its antigen is as yet unknown.

The unexposed donors gave CD4+ T cells in about 2010-2019, prior to COVID-19. Isolation of CD4+ T cells took place after about 9 days in culture. Trimming stripped 0 bases from V and 7 bases from J, with 15 bases between. The CDR3 length is 16 residues. Germline V gene sequence: CDR1 KGHSH, CDR2 LQKENI. Material for sequencing was CD4+ T cells from PBMCs, cultured in vitro. The receptor comes from a human donor in good health. This chain joins TRBV18 and TRBJ1-4; TRBD1 might be the D (5 bases). CDR3: CASSPPNRGDREKLFF. DNA of the CDR3: TGTGCCAGCTCACCACCGAACAGAGGGGATCGTGAAAAACTGTTTTTT.